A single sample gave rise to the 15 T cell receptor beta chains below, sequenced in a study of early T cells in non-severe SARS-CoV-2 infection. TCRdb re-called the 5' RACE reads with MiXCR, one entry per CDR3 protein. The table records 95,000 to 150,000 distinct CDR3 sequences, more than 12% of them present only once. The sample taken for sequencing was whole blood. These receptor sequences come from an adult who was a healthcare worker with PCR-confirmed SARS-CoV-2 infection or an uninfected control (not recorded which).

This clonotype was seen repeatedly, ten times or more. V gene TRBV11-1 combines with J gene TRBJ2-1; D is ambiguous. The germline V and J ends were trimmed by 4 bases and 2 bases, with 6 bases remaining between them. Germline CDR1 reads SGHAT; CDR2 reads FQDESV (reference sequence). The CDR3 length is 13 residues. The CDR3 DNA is TGTGCCAGCAGCTCGTCCCCCTACAATGAGCAGTTCTTC. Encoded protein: CASSSSPYNEQFF.

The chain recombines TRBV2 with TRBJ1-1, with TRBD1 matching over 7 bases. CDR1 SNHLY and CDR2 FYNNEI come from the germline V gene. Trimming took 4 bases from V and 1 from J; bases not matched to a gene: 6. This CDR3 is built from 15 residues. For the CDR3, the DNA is TGTGCCAGCAGTGGAGTAAGGACAGGGAACACTGAAGCTTTCTTT. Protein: CASSGVRTGNTEAFF.

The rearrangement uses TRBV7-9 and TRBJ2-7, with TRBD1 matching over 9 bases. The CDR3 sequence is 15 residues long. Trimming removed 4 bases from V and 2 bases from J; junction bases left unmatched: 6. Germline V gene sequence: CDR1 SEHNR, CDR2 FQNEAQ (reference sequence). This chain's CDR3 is CASSSPGQGAYEQYF. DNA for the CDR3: TGTGCCAGCAGCTCACCGGGACAGGGAGCCTACGAGCAGTACTTC.

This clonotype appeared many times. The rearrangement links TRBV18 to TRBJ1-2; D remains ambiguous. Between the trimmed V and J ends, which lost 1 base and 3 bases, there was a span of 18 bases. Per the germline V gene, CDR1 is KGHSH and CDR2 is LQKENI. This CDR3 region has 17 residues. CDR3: CASSPRVGNSNDYGYTF. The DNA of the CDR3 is TGTGCCAGCTCACCACGGGTTGGGAACAGCAACGACTATGGCTACACCTTC.

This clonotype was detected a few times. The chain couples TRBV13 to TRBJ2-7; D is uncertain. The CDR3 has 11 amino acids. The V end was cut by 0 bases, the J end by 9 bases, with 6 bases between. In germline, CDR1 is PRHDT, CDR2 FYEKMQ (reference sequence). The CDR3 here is CASSLGPGQYF. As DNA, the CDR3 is TGTGCCAGCAGCTTAGGACCCGGGCAGTACTTC.

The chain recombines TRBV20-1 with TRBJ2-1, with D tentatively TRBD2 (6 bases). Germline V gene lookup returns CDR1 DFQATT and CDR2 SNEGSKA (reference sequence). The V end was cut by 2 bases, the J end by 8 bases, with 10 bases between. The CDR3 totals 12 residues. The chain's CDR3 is CSARTGVDEQFF. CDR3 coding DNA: TGCAGTGCTAGAACGGGGGTGGATGAGCAGTTCTTC.

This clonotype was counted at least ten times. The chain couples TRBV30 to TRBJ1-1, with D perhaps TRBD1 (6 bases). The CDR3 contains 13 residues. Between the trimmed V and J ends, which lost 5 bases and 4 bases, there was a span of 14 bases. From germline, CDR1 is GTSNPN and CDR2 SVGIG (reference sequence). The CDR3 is CAWGRGLGTEAFF. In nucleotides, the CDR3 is TGTGCCTGGGGTCGGGGGCTTGGCACTGAAGCTTTCTTT.

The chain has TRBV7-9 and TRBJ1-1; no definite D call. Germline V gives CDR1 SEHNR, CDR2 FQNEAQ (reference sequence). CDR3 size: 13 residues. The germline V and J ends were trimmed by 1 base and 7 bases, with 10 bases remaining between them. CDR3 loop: CASSLGVNGEAFF. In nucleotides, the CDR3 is TGTGCCAGCAGCTTAGGGGTGAATGGTGAAGCTTTCTTT. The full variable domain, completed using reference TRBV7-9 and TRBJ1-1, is DTGVSQNPRHKITKRGQNVTFRCDPISEHNRLYWYRQTLGQGPEFLTYFQNEAQLEKSRLLSDRFSAERPKGSFSTLEIQRTEQGDSAMYLCASSLGVNGEAFFGQGTRLTVV.

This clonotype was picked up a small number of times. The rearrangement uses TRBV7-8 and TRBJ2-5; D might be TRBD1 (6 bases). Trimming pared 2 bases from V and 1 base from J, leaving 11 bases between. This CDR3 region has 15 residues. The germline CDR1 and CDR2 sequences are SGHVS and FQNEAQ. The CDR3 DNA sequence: TGTGCCAGCAGCTTACAGGGGATTACCCAAGAGACCCAGTACTTC. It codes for CASSLQGITQETQYF.

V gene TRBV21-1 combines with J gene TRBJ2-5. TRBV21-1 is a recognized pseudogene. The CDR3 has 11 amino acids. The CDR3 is CPLRQDGTQYF. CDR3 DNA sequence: TGTCCTCTCAGGCAGGACGGGACCCAGTACTTC.

CDR3 in amino acids: CASSWDSNTEAFF. The CDR3 coding sequence is TGCGCCAGCAGCTGGGACAGTAACACTGAAGCTTTCTTT. J is TRBJ1-1 and V is TRBV5-1; TRBD1 matches at 7 bases. CDR1 and CDR2 (germline): SGHRS, YFSETQ. The CDR3 is 13 amino acids. Losses at the gene ends were 3 bases for V and 2 bases for J; bases not matched to a gene: 1.

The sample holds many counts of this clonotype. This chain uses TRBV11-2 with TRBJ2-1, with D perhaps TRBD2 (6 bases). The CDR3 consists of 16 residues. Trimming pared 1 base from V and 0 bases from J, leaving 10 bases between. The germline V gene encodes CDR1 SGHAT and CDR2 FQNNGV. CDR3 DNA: TGTGCCAGCAGCTTAGCTGGCGGGGCCTCCTACAATGAGCAGTTCTTC. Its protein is CASSLAGGASYNEQFF.

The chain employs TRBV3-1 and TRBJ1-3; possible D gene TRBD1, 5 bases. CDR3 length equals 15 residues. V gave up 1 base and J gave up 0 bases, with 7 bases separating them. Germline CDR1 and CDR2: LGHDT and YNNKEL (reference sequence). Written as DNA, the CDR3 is TGTGCCAGCAGCCAAGGACAGAGCTCTGGAAACACCATATATTTT. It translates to CASSQGQSSGNTIYF. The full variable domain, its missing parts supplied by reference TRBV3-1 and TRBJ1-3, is DTAVSQTPKYLVTQMGNDKSIKCEQNLGHDTMYWYKQDSKKFLKIMFSYNNKELIINETVPNRFSPKSPDKAHLNLHINSLELGDSAVYFCASSQGQSSGNTIYFGEGSWLTVV.

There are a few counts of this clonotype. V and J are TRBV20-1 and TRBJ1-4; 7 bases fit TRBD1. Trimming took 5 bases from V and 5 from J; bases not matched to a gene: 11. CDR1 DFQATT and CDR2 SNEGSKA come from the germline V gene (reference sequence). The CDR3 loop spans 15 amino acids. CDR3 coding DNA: TGCAGTGCTTCCCGAGGAAGGGACAGCAATGAAAAACTGTTTTTT. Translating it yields CSASRGRDSNEKLFF.

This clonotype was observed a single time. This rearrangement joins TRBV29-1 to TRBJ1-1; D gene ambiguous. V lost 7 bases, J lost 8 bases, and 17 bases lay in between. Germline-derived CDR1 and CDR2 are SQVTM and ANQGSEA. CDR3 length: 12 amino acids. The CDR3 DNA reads TGCAGCGCACATCATGCCATAGAAGAAGCTTTCTTT. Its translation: CSAHHAIEEAFF.